The 24 T cell receptor beta chains in this list originate from one sample, sequenced in a study of Ad26.COV2.S vaccination and SARS-CoV-2 variants (dated by TCRdb to the early 2020s). The treatment or condition label, read with the paper, signifies: roughly 20 received Ad26.COV2.S at low or high dose, single or two shots; five or six received placebo; per-sample allocation not given. For vaccine and placebo recipients, repertoires were sequenced using samples collected on day 63 after the first injection. Library preparation employed the immunoSEQ multiplex PCR assay. In its TCRdb copy, this immuneACCESS table keeps in-frame sequences only and misses some clones. Where compared with another copy, unresolved V genes explain less than half of these, and the others have no known cause. Here the sample has around 300,000 clones; about 88% occur a single time. Roughly 10% of the sample comes from the top ten.

The specimen was peripheral blood, collected in a trial of Ad26.COV2.S vaccine versus placebo. These receptors were taken from a person between 18 and 59 years old who received the Ad26.COV2.S COVID-19 vaccine or a placebo.

V usage is TRBV27 and J usage is TRBJ2-1; TRBD2 matches 10 bases. Trimming cost V 5 bases and J 7 bases; bases outside gene matches: 5. Germline lookup yields CDR1 MNHEY and CDR2 SMNVEV (reference sequence). The CDR3 is 14 residues long. In DNA form, the CDR3 reads TGTGCCAGCAGTCTAGCGGGGGCCAAGAATGAGCAGTTCTTC. Encoded protein: CASSLAGAKNEQFF.

The chain links TRBV5-1 to TRBJ2-1; the D is unclear. The CDR3 totals 15 residues. The V and J ends lost 3 bases and 8 bases respectively, with 18 bases between them. Germline V gives CDR1 SGHRS, CDR2 YFSETQ. CDR3 sequence reads: CASSSELVGLDEQFF. DNA of the CDR3: TGCGCCAGCAGCTCGGAGCTAGTGGGTTTGGATGAGCAGTTCTTC.

The CDR3 DNA follows: TGCGCCAGCAGTGAAATGCCACATTATGGCTACACCTTC. Its translation is CASSEMPHYGYTF. The chain employs TRBV10-1 and TRBJ1-2; D call uncertain. V lost 3 bases and J 5 bases, leaving 10 bases between the germline ends. Germline V gene lookup returns CDR1 WNHNN and CDR2 SYGVQD (reference sequence). The CDR3 loop spans 13 amino acids.

This chain joins TRBV9 and TRBJ2-5; 9 nucleotides align to TRBD1. Unmatched junction bases numbered 16, after V lost 0 bases and J lost 4 bases. From germline, CDR1 is SGDLS and CDR2 YYNGEE. The CDR3 covers 19 residues. The CDR3 protein is CASSVGEIGTGNFIETQYF. The CDR3 DNA reads as TGTGCCAGCAGCGTAGGGGAAATTGGGACAGGGAACTTTATAGAGACCCAGTACTTC.

This sequence joins TRBV30 and TRBJ1-2, with D uncertain. Germline CDR1 and CDR2: GTSNPN and SVGIG (reference sequence). The CDR3 totals 14 residues. V dropped 6 bases and J dropped 4 bases, with 18 bases sitting between them. CDR3 in amino acids: CACTSGGSVYGYTF. The CDR3 DNA reads TGTGCCTGCACATCCGGAGGGTCAGTCTATGGCTACACCTTC. Looking up the rest from reference TRBV30 and TRBJ1-2 gives the full variable domain: SQTIHQWPATLVQPVGSPLSLECTVEGTSNPNLYWYRQAAGRGLQLLFYSVGIGQISSEVPQNLSASRPQDRQFILSSKKLLLSDSGFYLCACTSGGSVYGYTFGSGTRLTVV.

The chain joins TRBV24-1 to TRBJ2-1, with 7 bases matching TRBD1. V gave up 3 bases and J gave up 2 bases; unmatched junction bases: 9. Germline V gives CDR1 KGHDR, CDR2 SFDVKD. The CDR3 length is 17 residues. CDR3 amino acids: CATSDQLTDRTYNEQFF. CDR3 coding DNA: TGTGCCACCAGTGATCAACTAACGGACAGGACCTACAATGAGCAGTTCTTC.

The V gene is TRBV20-1, the J gene TRBJ2-7; TRBD2 matches at 7 bases. Germline CDR1 and CDR2: DFQATT and SNEGSKA (reference sequence). Trimming at V came to 3 bases and at J to 1 base, leaving 6 bases not matched to a gene. The CDR3 has 14 amino acids. In DNA form, the CDR3 reads TGCAGTGCTAGTGCCAGCGGGGCGTCCTACGAGCAGTACTTC. Its protein is CSASASGASYEQYF.

This rearrangement joins TRBV2 to TRBJ2-7, with D unresolved. This CDR3 is built from 11 residues. Deletions cut 6 bases from V and 2 bases from J, with 5 bases between. In germline, CDR1 is SNHLY, CDR2 FYNNEI. DNA of the CDR3: TGTGCCAGCAGATCCACCTACGAGCAGTACTTC. Protein: CASRSTYEQYF.

The chain is built from TRBV5-1 and TRBJ2-1, with D possibly being TRBD2 (6 bases). V was cut by 4 bases and J by 7 bases, with 12 bases left in between. Looked up from germline, CDR1 is SGHRS and CDR2 is YFSETQ. CDR3 size: 13 residues. The CDR3 nucleotides read TGCGCCAGCAGCGGGGGGACTGTGAATGAGCAGTTCTTC. This translates into CASSGGTVNEQFF.

This CDR3 reads CSVEPLSGVSYNEQFF. CDR3 bases: TGCAGCGTTGAGCCCCTTTCGGGGGTGTCCTACAATGAGCAGTTCTTC. The chain joins TRBV29-1 to TRBJ2-1, with D perhaps TRBD2 (6 bases). From germline, CDR1 is SQVTM and CDR2 ANQGSEA. The CDR3 is 16 residues long. V was trimmed by 3 bases and J by 1 base, leaving 16 bases between them.

The chain couples TRBV18 to TRBJ1-5; the D is unclear. The CDR3 sequence is 16 residues long. CDR1 and CDR2 (germline): KGHSH, LQKENI. Trimming pared 2 bases from V and 2 bases from J, leaving 13 bases between. In nucleotides, the CDR3 is TGTGCCAGCTCACCAATTTCCGGGGTGGGCAATCAGCCCCAGCATTTT. This codes for CASSPISGVGNQPQHF.

This clone was observed a single time. The chain employs TRBV6-1 and TRBJ2-1; 8 positions agree with TRBD2. The CDR3 consists of 17 residues. The V gene's germline CDR1 is MNHNS and CDR2 SASEGT. The junction had 8 bases not matched to a gene; V was cut back by 0 bases and J by 4 bases. Written as DNA, the CDR3 is TGTGCCAGCAGTGAAGCTTCAAGCGGGGGACGTTACAATGAGCAGTTCTTC. Protein sequence: CASSEASSGGRYNEQFF.

The V and J genes are TRBV12-3 or TRBV12-4 and TRBJ2-7, with TRBD1 identical over 8 bases. This CDR3 comprises 13 residues. With 8 bases clipped from V and 3 bases from J, the junction kept 6 bases outside the gene matches. The CDR3 DNA reads TGTGCCAGCGGGGGGACAGGTAACTACGAGCAGTACTTC. Translated: CASGGTGNYEQYF.

This clone was detected only a few times. The V call is TRBV27, the J call TRBJ1-2; D may be TRBD1 (5 bases). The CDR3 sequence is 14 residues long. CDR1 is MNHEY and CDR2 is SMNVEV in the germline V gene (reference sequence). The V end lost 2 bases, the J end lost 8 bases, and 15 bases lay between the germline ends. Here the CDR3 reads CASSLRFGAAGYTF. In nucleotides, the CDR3 is TGTGCCAGCAGTTTAAGGTTCGGGGCGGCAGGCTACACCTTC.

This chain joins TRBV6-6 and TRBJ1-3; D is undetermined. The CDR3 extends over 15 amino acids. Trimming cost V 7 bases and J 0 bases, with 13 bases left between them. Germline V gives CDR1 MNHNY, CDR2 SVGAGI (reference sequence). The DNA for the CDR3 is TGTGCCAGCATCCCCGACGGGAGCTCTGGAAACACCATATATTTT. Its translation: CASIPDGSSGNTIYF.

This clone was seen a single time. The chain employs TRBV27 and TRBJ2-2; 9 nucleotides match TRBD2. The CDR3 extends over 16 amino acids. Germline lookup yields CDR1 MNHEY and CDR2 SMNVEV (reference sequence). The trim removed 6 bases at V and 4 bases at J, leaving 9 bases unmatched. CDR3 sequence reads: CASRNQLAGGTGELFF. CDR3 nucleotide sequence: TGTGCCAGCAGAAACCAACTAGCGGGCGGCACCGGGGAGCTGTTTTTT.

This rearrangement joins TRBV11-2 to TRBJ1-3; D call uncertain. This CDR3 is built from 14 residues. Germline CDR1 reads SGHAT; CDR2 reads FQNNGV. Trimming shortened V by 6 bases and J by 1 base, and 10 bases separated the two germline ends. The CDR3 spells CASRSLGSGNTIYF. The CDR3 DNA is TGTGCCAGCAGGTCATTGGGTTCTGGAAACACCATATATTTT.

Here the CDR3 reads CASSESTFDGTEAFF. The CDR3 nucleotides are TGCGCCAGCAGTGAGTCGACCTTCGATGGCACTGAAGCTTTCTTT. The J gene is TRBJ1-1, the V gene TRBV10-1; D not resolved. This CDR3 has 15 amino acids. CDR1 is WNHNN, CDR2 SYGVQD, per germline (reference sequence). With 0 bases removed from V and 4 bases from J, the gap between germline ends came to 12 bases.

The chain uses TRBV6-2 or TRBV6-3 and TRBJ1-1; D call uncertain. This CDR3 region has 16 residues. Trimming took off 2 bases at V and 0 bases at J, with 13 bases between the two ends. Germline CDR1 MNHEY, CDR2 SVGEGT. The CDR3, as DNA: TGTGCCAGCAGTTACCCCCCGGGCCCCATGAACACTGAAGCTTTCTTT. Its protein is CASSYPPGPMNTEAFF.

The chain combines TRBV7-8 with TRBJ2-7; TRBD1 matches at 8 bases. CDR1 is SGHVS, CDR2 FQNEAQ, per germline. The CDR3 contains 15 residues. J lost 3 bases, V lost 5 bases, and 9 bases had no gene match. DNA for the CDR3: TGTGCCAGCAGCGAAATACTTGGGACAGGCTACGAGCAGTACTTC. It encodes CASSEILGTGYEQYF. Together with reference TRBV7-8 and TRBJ2-7, the CDR3 gives the full variable domain: GAGVSQSPRYKVAKRGQDVALRCDPISGHVSLFWYQQALGQGPEFLTYFQNEAQLDKSGLPSDRFFAERPEGSVSTLKIQRTQQEDSAVYLCASSEILGTGYEQYFGPGTRLTVT.

This chain uses TRBV28 with TRBJ1-2; TRBD1 matches at 7 bases. The length of the CDR3 is 15 residues. V shed 5 bases and J 6 bases; nucleotides not matched to a gene: 12. Germline values: CDR1 MDHEN, CDR2 SYDVKM. The CDR3 loop is CASSPWDRGEHGYTF. The CDR3 DNA follows: TGTGCCAGCAGTCCATGGGACAGAGGGGAACATGGCTACACCTTC.

This clone has more than one count but fewer than ten. The gene calls are TRBV7-9 and TRBJ1-2; a possible D gene is TRBD1 (5 bases). The CDR3 sequence is 16 residues long. CDR1 and CDR2 (germline): SEHNR, FQNEAQ (reference sequence). The V end lost 1 base, the J end lost 6 bases, and 18 bases lay between the germline ends. The CDR3 loop is CASSLGTNPGAHGYTF. In DNA, the CDR3 is TGTGCCAGCAGCTTAGGGACGAATCCTGGGGCCCATGGCTACACCTTC.

In this sample, this clone turned up a few times. The genes are TRBV6-1 and TRBJ1-2, with TRBD1 matching 7 bases. V trimming: 3 bases; J trimming: 4 bases; junction bases outside the gene matches: 8. There are 15 residues in the CDR3. Germline loops: CDR1 MNHNS, CDR2 SASEGT. The CDR3, as DNA: TGTGCCAGCAGTGATTCCGAAGGGGGCGTCTATGGCTACACCTTC. Encoded protein: CASSDSEGGVYGYTF.

The sample holds one count of this clone. The CDR3: CASSLITPTNYGYTF. CDR3 DNA: TGTGCCAGCAGTTTAATAACACCAACTAACTATGGCTACACCTTC. V usage is TRBV2 and J usage is TRBJ1-2; D is uncertain. The V end was cut by 5 bases, the J end by 0 bases, with 13 bases between. Germline CDR1 is SNHLY and CDR2 is FYNNEI. CDR3 length: 15 amino acids.